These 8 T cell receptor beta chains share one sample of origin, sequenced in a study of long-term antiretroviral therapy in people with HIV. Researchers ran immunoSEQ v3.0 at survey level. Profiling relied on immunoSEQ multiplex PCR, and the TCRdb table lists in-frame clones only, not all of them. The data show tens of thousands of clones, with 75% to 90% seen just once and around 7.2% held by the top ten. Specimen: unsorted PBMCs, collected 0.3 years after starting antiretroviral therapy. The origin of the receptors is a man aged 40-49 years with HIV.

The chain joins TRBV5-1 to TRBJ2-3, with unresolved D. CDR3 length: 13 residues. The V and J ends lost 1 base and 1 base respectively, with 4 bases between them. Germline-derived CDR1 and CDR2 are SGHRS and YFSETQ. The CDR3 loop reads CASSLTGTDTQYF. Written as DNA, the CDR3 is TGCGCCAGCAGCTTGACGGGCACAGATACGCAGTATTTT. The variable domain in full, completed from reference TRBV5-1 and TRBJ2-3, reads KAGVTQTPRYLIKTRGQQVTLSCSPISGHRSVSWYQQTPGQGLQFLFEYFSETQRNKGNFPGRFSGRQFSNSRSEMNVSTLELGDSALYLCASSLTGTDTQYFGPGTRLTVL.

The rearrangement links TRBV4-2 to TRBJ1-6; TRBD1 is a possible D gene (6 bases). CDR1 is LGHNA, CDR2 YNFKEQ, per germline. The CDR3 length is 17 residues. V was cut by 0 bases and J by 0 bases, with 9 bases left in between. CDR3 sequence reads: CASSQDKDSSYNSPLHF. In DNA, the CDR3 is TGTGCCAGCAGCCAAGATAAGGACAGCTCCTATAATTCACCCCTCCACTTT.

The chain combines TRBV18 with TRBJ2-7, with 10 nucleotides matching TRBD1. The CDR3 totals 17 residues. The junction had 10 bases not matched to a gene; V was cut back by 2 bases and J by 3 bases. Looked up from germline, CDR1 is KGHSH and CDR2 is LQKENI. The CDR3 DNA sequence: TGTGCCAGCTCACCATCAAGTCCGGGACAGGGGTACTACGAGCAGTACTTC. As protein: CASSPSSPGQGYYEQYF.

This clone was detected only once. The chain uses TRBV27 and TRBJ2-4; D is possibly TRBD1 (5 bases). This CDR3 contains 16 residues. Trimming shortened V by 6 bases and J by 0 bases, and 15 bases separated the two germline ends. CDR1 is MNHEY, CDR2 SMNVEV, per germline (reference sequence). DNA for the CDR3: TGTGCCAGCAGAGGGGTCGATCAGGCAGCCAAAAACATTCAGTACTTC. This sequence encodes CASRGVDQAAKNIQYF.

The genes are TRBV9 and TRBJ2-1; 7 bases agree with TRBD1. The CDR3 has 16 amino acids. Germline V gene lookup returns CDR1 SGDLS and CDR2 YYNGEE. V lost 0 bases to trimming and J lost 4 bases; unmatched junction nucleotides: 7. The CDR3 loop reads CASSVEGTAFYNEQFF. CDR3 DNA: TGTGCCAGCAGCGTAGAAGGGACAGCCTTTTACAATGAGCAGTTCTTC.

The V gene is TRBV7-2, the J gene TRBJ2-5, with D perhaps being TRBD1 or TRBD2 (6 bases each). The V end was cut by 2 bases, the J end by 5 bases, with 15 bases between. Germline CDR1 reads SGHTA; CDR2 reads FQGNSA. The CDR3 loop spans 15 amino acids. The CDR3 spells CASSLNKGGGETQYF. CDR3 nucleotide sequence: TGTGCCAGCAGCTTAAACAAAGGAGGGGGGGAGACCCAGTACTTC.

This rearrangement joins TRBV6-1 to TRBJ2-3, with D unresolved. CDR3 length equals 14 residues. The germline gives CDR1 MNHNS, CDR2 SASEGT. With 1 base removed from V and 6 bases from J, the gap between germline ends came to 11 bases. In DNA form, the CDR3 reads TGTGCCAGCAGTGAAGGCACCCTAAGGGATACGCAGTATTTT. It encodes CASSEGTLRDTQYF.

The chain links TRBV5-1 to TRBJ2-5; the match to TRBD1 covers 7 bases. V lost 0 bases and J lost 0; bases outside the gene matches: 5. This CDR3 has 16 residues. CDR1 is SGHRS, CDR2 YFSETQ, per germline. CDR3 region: CASSLAGDSYQETQYF. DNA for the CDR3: TGCGCCAGCAGCTTGGCCGGGGACAGCTACCAAGAGACCCAGTACTTC.